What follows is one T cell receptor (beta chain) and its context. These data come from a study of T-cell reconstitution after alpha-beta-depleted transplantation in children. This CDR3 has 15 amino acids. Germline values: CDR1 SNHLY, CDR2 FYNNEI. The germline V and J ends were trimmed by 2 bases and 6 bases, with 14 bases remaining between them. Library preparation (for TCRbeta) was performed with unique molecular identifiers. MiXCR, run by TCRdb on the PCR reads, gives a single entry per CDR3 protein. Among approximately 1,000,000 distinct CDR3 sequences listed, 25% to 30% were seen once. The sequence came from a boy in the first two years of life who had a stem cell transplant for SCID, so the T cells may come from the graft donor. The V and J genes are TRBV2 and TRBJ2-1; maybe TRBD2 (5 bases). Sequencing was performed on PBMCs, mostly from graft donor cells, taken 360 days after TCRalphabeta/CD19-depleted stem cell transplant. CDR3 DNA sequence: TGTGCCAGCAGTGAAAATAGCGTCCTGGCCAATGAGCAGTTCTTC. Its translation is CASSENSVLANEQFF.